This T cell receptor beta chain is from a study of T cell responses to AZD1222 COVID-19 vaccine. Worth noting for this clone: Its antigen remains unidentified.

Measured with immunoSEQ multiplex PCR; TCRdb has only the in-frame clones, and not every one. The sample lists more than 70,000 clones; 90% were seen once. Regarding the study as a whole: The study found Spike-specific TCR breadth and depth rose after two AZD1222 doses. Nearly half of spike-specific TCRs reportedly target variant regions that are unmutated in the B.1.351 and B.1.1.7 variants. A mostly white British donor set with more females was recruited, and clonal diversity was possibly underestimated. Baseline seropositivity characterized only six AZD1222 recipients.

Trimming stripped 4 bases from V and 8 bases from J, with 20 bases between. This CDR3 spans 14 amino acids. The germline gives CDR1 SQVTM, CDR2 ANQGSEA. J is TRBJ1-2 and V is TRBV29-1; a weak D match, TRBD1 (5 bases). This sample comprised peripheral blood, obtained on day 0 of AZD1222 vaccination. The receptor's source is an adult in good health. The CDR3 DNA sequence: TGCAGCGTTGGATCTTTGGACACTATTTTGGGCTACACCTTC. It yields the protein CSVGSLDTILGYTF.